This TCR beta chain was sequenced in a study of blood T cell repertoires in COVID-19. This CDR3 is 16 amino acids long. V gave up 1 base and J gave up 0 bases, with 11 bases separating them. CDR1 SGHDT and CDR2 YYEEEE come from the germline V gene. The data were produced by immunoSEQ multiplex PCR, yet TCRdb's version contains in-frame clones alone and is incomplete. The sample contains 55,000 to 75,000 clones, less than 85% of which appear only once. The specimen was peripheral blood. The clonotype originates from a man in his 60s with acute or convalescent COVID-19. This rearrangement joins TRBV5-6 to TRBJ1-3; TRBD1 might be the D (5 bases). CDR3: CASSLRRGSSGNTIYF. DNA for the CDR3: TGTGCCAGCAGCTTGCGAAGGGGTAGCTCTGGAAACACCATATATTTT.